This paragraph reports one T cell receptor beta chain. The data were obtained in a study of OX40 agonist ivuxolimab in advanced cancers. Study information: The dose-escalation cohort was approximately 85% male, with a mean age of approximately 62 years, ranging roughly 20 to 90. Past anti-PD-1, anti-PD-L1 or anti-CTLA-4 therapy was accepted, and approximately 40% had received some.

Method: immunoSEQ multiplex PCR; TCRdb's copy keeps in-frame clones and lacks some. The profile shows under 70,000 clones, about 90% of them singletons. Trimming at V came to 1 base and at J to 4 bases, leaving 6 bases not matched to a gene. Germline CDR1 reads SGHVS; CDR2 reads FNYEAQ. This CDR3 comprises 17 residues. This TCR was sampled from an adult with an advanced solid tumor such as melanoma, head and neck, liver or kidney cancer. The chain joins TRBV7-6 to TRBJ2-1; 11 bases agree with TRBD2. The sequences come from CD4+ or CD8+ T cells sorted from blood, collected in a trial of the OX40 agonist ivuxolimab. CDR3 amino acids: CASSLETSGEKYNEQFF. CDR3 in DNA: TGTGCCAGCAGCTTAGAGACTAGCGGGGAGAAATACAATGAGCAGTTCTTC.